Listed below are T cell receptor beta chains from one sample, sequenced in a study of identical twins. TCRdb re-derived calls from the 5' RACE reads in MiXCR, one entry per CDR3 protein. The sample contains about 790,000 distinct CDR3 sequences, about 18% of which appear only once. The same data also went into a second study, on T cells expressing NK-cell markers.

Sequencing was done on a sample of PBMCs. These receptors were taken from a woman aged 18-29 years in good health. The CDR3 runs from the conserved cysteine through the conserved F or W. The order of the fields is V gene, D gene, J gene, clone size, CDR3 protein, CDR3 DNA. A D gene is named only where the DNA matches it firmly. Rows may omit the clone size; those that give it use once, few, many or a size class.

v_call: TRBV15
d_call: TRBD1
j_call: TRBJ2-7
clone_size: few
cdr3_aa: CATSTGTGATYEQYF
cdr3_nt: TGTGCCACCAGTACCGGGACAGGGGCGACCTACGAGCAGTACTTC

v_call: TRBV5-1
d_call: TRBD2
j_call: TRBJ2-3
clone_size: few
cdr3_aa: CASSWTSVTDTQYF
cdr3_nt: TGCGCCAGCAGCTGGACTAGCGTCACAGATACGCAGTATTTT

v_call: TRBV20-1
d_call: .
j_call: TRBJ2-4
clone_size: .
cdr3_aa: CSATPGDRGKNIQYF
cdr3_nt: TGCAGTGCGACACCCGGGGATCGTGGCAAAAACATTCAGTACTTC

v_call: TRBV15
d_call: .
j_call: TRBJ2-1
clone_size: few
cdr3_aa: CATSRAYNEQFF
cdr3_nt: TGTGCCACCAGCAGAGCATACAATGAGCAGTTCTTC

v_call: TRBV5-1
d_call: .
j_call: TRBJ2-3
clone_size: .
cdr3_aa: CASSSTPHTDTQYF
cdr3_nt: TGCGCCAGCAGCTCGACACCTCACACAGATACGCAGTATTTT

v_call: TRBV11-2
d_call: TRBD2
j_call: TRBJ2-1
clone_size: once
cdr3_aa: CASSSTFGREGPEQFF
cdr3_nt: TGTGCCAGCAGCTCGACCTTTGGGCGGGAGGGCCCAGAGCAGTTCTTC

v_call: TRBV6-1
d_call: TRBD2
j_call: TRBJ2-5
clone_size: few
cdr3_aa: CATSKGPTSGQETQYF
cdr3_nt: TGTGCCACTTCGAAGGGTCCGACTAGCGGTCAAGAGACCCAGTACTTC

v_call: TRBV20-1
d_call: .
j_call: TRBJ2-5
clone_size: once
cdr3_aa: CSARDLSNQETQYF
cdr3_nt: TGCAGTGCTAGAGATTTAAGCAACCAAGAGACCCAGTACTTC

v_call: TRBV29-1
d_call: .
j_call: TRBJ2-1
clone_size: few
cdr3_aa: CSAEGYNEQFF
cdr3_nt: TGCAGCGCCGAGGGGTACAATGAGCAGTTCTTC

v_call: TRBV19
d_call: .
j_call: TRBJ1-2
clone_size: .
cdr3_aa: CASTLGQYGYTF
cdr3_nt: TGTGCCAGTACCTTAGGGCAGTACGGCTACACCTTC

v_call: TRBV11-3
d_call: .
j_call: TRBJ2-3
clone_size: .
cdr3_aa: CASSARDRVNMAGGPVSQYF
cdr3_nt: TGTGCCAGCAGCGCCCGGGACAGGGTAAACATGGCGGGAGGGCCAGTTTCGCAGTATTTT

v_call: TRBV10-2
d_call: .
j_call: TRBJ2-3
clone_size: few
cdr3_aa: CASSARPGGRTDTQYF
cdr3_nt: TGCGCCAGCAGTGCTCGACCAGGGGGGAGGACAGATACGCAGTATTTT

v_call: TRBV9
d_call: .
j_call: TRBJ2-1
clone_size: .
cdr3_aa: CASSGGEFGANEQFF
cdr3_nt: TGTGCCAGCAGCGGGGGGGAGTTTGGGGCGAATGAGCAGTTCTTC

v_call: TRBV4-3
d_call: .
j_call: TRBJ2-5
clone_size: few
cdr3_aa: CASSQDRGRETQYF
cdr3_nt: TGCGCCAGCAGCCAAGATCGGGGGCGGGAGACCCAGTACTTC

v_call: TRBV6-1
d_call: .
j_call: TRBJ2-1
clone_size: few
cdr3_aa: CASSTDPAGSHNEQFF
cdr3_nt: TGTGCCAGCAGCACAGACCCAGCCGGATCACACAATGAGCAGTTCTTC

v_call: TRBV20-1
d_call: .
j_call: TRBJ1-1
clone_size: .
cdr3_aa: CSLELGTLAFF
cdr3_nt: TGCAGTCTCGAACTCGGGACGCTAGCTTTCTTT

v_call: TRBV20-1
d_call: .
j_call: TRBJ2-3
clone_size: few
cdr3_aa: CSAWRGPGDTQYF
cdr3_nt: TGCAGTGCATGGCGGGGCCCTGGAGATACGCAGTATTTT

v_call: TRBV10-3
d_call: TRBD1
j_call: TRBJ2-1
clone_size: .
cdr3_aa: CATSYRDRGSNEQFF
cdr3_nt: TGTGCCACCAGTTACCGGGACAGGGGATCCAATGAGCAGTTCTTC

v_call: TRBV12-3/TRBV12-4
d_call: .
j_call: TRBJ1-1
clone_size: .
cdr3_aa: CASSLGGRATEAFF
cdr3_nt: TGTGCCAGCAGTTTAGGAGGGCGGGCCACTGAAGCTTTCTTT

v_call: TRBV6-1
d_call: TRBD1
j_call: TRBJ1-2
clone_size: .
cdr3_aa: CASSRDRGRGGYTF
cdr3_nt: TGTGCCAGCAGCAGGGACAGGGGGCGCGGCGGCTACACCTTC

v_call: TRBV6-2/TRBV6-3
d_call: TRBD2
j_call: TRBJ2-7
clone_size: few
cdr3_aa: CASSTRGSWGEQYF
cdr3_nt: TGTGCCAGCAGTACACGCGGGAGTTGGGGCGAGCAGTACTTC

v_call: TRBV20-1
d_call: .
j_call: TRBJ1-1
clone_size: few
cdr3_aa: CSAIQGGNTEAFF
cdr3_nt: TGCAGTGCAATACAGGGAGGCAACACTGAAGCTTTCTTT

v_call: TRBV12-3/TRBV12-4
d_call: TRBD2
j_call: TRBJ2-7
clone_size: .
cdr3_aa: CASRSPSGAEQYF
cdr3_nt: TGTGCCAGCAGGTCCCCTAGCGGGGCCGAGCAGTACTTC

v_call: TRBV12-3/TRBV12-4
d_call: .
j_call: TRBJ1-4
clone_size: .
cdr3_aa: CASSQFRGTNEKLFF
cdr3_nt: TGTGCCAGCAGCCAATTCAGGGGAACTAATGAAAAACTGTTTTTT

v_call: TRBV7-9
d_call: .
j_call: TRBJ1-2
clone_size: .
cdr3_aa: CASSSDTGPIYGYTF
cdr3_nt: TGTGCCAGCAGCTCGGACACCGGCCCTATCTATGGCTACACCTTC

v_call: TRBV10-3
d_call: .
j_call: TRBJ2-2
clone_size: .
cdr3_aa: CAISDRVGELFF
cdr3_nt: TGTGCCATCAGTGACAGGGTCGGGGAGCTGTTTTTT

v_call: TRBV6-6
d_call: .
j_call: TRBJ2-5
clone_size: few
cdr3_aa: CASSGSETQYF
cdr3_nt: TGTGCCAGCAGCGGTTCGGAGACCCAGTACTTC

v_call: TRBV6-1
d_call: .
j_call: TRBJ2-7
clone_size: few
cdr3_aa: CASPGQRAVFYEQYF
cdr3_nt: TGTGCCAGTCCCGGGCAGCGGGCAGTTTTTTACGAGCAGTACTTC

v_call: TRBV12-3/TRBV12-4
d_call: .
j_call: TRBJ1-1
clone_size: .
cdr3_aa: CASSLSLRNTEAFF
cdr3_nt: TGTGCCAGCAGTTTATCTTTACGGAACACTGAAGCTTTCTTT

v_call: TRBV20-1
d_call: .
j_call: TRBJ2-3
clone_size: few
cdr3_aa: CSARVPGEHRGTQYF
cdr3_nt: TGCAGTGCTAGAGTACCCGGGGAACACCGGGGTACGCAGTATTTT

v_call: TRBV7-2
d_call: .
j_call: TRBJ1-5
clone_size: .
cdr3_aa: CASSLDGRARQPQHF
cdr3_nt: TGTGCCAGCAGCTTAGATGGCAGGGCAAGGCAGCCCCAGCATTTT

v_call: TRBV7-2
d_call: TRBD1
j_call: TRBJ1-2
clone_size: .
cdr3_aa: CASSPGQDYGYTF
cdr3_nt: TGTGCCAGCAGCCCTGGACAGGACTATGGCTACACCTTC

v_call: TRBV10-3
d_call: .
j_call: TRBJ2-3
clone_size: .
cdr3_aa: CAIRDRTTDTQYF
cdr3_nt: TGTGCCATCAGAGACAGAACCACAGATACGCAGTATTTT

v_call: TRBV20-1
d_call: .
j_call: TRBJ1-2
clone_size: once
cdr3_aa: CSARTQGYGYTF
cdr3_nt: TGCAGTGCTAGAACCCAGGGGTATGGCTACACCTTC

v_call: TRBV3-1
d_call: .
j_call: TRBJ2-1
clone_size: few
cdr3_aa: CASSQEISVQNEQFF
cdr3_nt: TGTGCCAGCAGCCAAGAGATCAGCGTGCAAAATGAGCAGTTCTTC

v_call: TRBV5-1
d_call: TRBD2
j_call: TRBJ2-1
clone_size: .
cdr3_aa: CASSWGLANDNEQFF
cdr3_nt: TGCGCCAGCAGCTGGGGACTAGCTAATGACAATGAGCAGTTCTTC

v_call: TRBV12-3/TRBV12-4
d_call: TRBD1
j_call: TRBJ1-1
clone_size: few
cdr3_aa: CASSLARTGGRTEAFF
cdr3_nt: TGTGCCAGCAGTTTAGCGAGGACAGGGGGCCGTACTGAAGCTTTCTTT

v_call: TRBV11-3
d_call: TRBD1
j_call: TRBJ1-1
clone_size: many
cdr3_aa: CASSLDLRDSAEAFF
cdr3_nt: TGTGCCAGCAGCTTAGATCTAAGGGACAGCGCCGAAGCTTTCTTT

v_call: TRBV6-1
d_call: TRBD2
j_call: TRBJ2-2
clone_size: few
cdr3_aa: CASSEGRRGATGELFF
cdr3_nt: TGTGCCAGCAGTGAAGGTCGGCGGGGGGCGACCGGGGAGCTGTTTTTT

v_call: TRBV20-1
d_call: .
j_call: TRBJ2-7
clone_size: few
cdr3_aa: CSADPTLTSEQYF
cdr3_nt: TGCAGTGCCGACCCAACCCTTACTTCCGAGCAGTACTTC

v_call: TRBV12-3/TRBV12-4
d_call: .
j_call: TRBJ1-5
clone_size: few
cdr3_aa: CASSLRAGGARQPQHF
cdr3_nt: TGTGCCAGCAGTTTAAGGGCGGGGGGGGCGAGACAGCCCCAGCATTTT

v_call: TRBV7-2
d_call: .
j_call: TRBJ2-1
clone_size: .
cdr3_aa: CASSPQSMSSYNEQFF
cdr3_nt: TGTGCCAGCAGCCCGCAATCTATGAGCTCCTACAATGAGCAGTTCTTC

v_call: TRBV18
d_call: .
j_call: TRBJ2-1
clone_size: .
cdr3_aa: CASSPQNYYNEQFF
cdr3_nt: TGTGCCAGCTCACCACAAAACTACTACAATGAGCAGTTCTTC

v_call: TRBV12-3/TRBV12-4
d_call: .
j_call: TRBJ2-2
clone_size: .
cdr3_aa: CATPGPANTGELFF
cdr3_nt: TGTGCCACTCCGGGCCCCGCAAACACCGGGGAGCTGTTTTTT

v_call: TRBV10-2
d_call: .
j_call: TRBJ2-7
clone_size: .
cdr3_aa: CASTGGSYEQYF
cdr3_nt: TGCGCCAGCACCGGGGGTTCCTACGAGCAGTACTTC

v_call: TRBV20-1
d_call: .
j_call: TRBJ1-2
clone_size: few
cdr3_aa: CSASRPGESYTF
cdr3_nt: TGCAGTGCTAGCAGGCCAGGGGAGAGCTACACCTTC

v_call: TRBV6-1
d_call: .
j_call: TRBJ1-6
clone_size: .
cdr3_aa: CASSRGQTYNSPLHF
cdr3_nt: TGTGCCAGCAGCCGGGGGCAGACCTATAATTCACCCCTCCACTTT

v_call: TRBV20-1
d_call: .
j_call: TRBJ1-5
clone_size: .
cdr3_aa: CSAEIGSGNQPQHF
cdr3_nt: TGCAGTGCTGAAATAGGGTCAGGCAATCAGCCCCAGCATTTT

v_call: TRBV10-3
d_call: .
j_call: TRBJ1-5
clone_size: few
cdr3_aa: CAISESGEPQHF
cdr3_nt: TGTGCCATCAGTGAGTCGGGGGAGCCCCAGCATTTT